This entry describes one TCR beta chain. What it recognizes is unknown. These data belong to a study of CD8 T cells in Susac syndrome. Findings and caveats of the study: The authors acknowledged that the study's TCR sequencing and HLA analysis involved relatively few individuals.

The authors reverse transcribed about 0.45 to 1 ug RNA with random hexamers. TCRdb redid the calling of the immunoSEQ multiplex PCR reads with MiXCR, one entry per CDR3 protein. Here the sample spans about 120,000 distinct CDR3 sequences, about nine tenths being singletons. V was pared by 4 bases and J by 10 bases, with 13 bases of the junction left unmatched. Germline V CDR1 and CDR2: MNHEY, SMNVEV (reference sequence). The CDR3 has 15 residues. The sequenced target, TCR beta, came from blood CD8+ and CD4+ T cells. While CD8+ and CD4+ T cells were isolated negatively, TEMRA cells were enriched by FACS.

The receptor was derived from a human donor in good health. The V call is TRBV27, the J call TRBJ2-1; TRBD2 aligns across 7 bases. The sequenced material came from CD4+ T cells from PBMCs. DNA for the CDR3: TGTGCCAGCAGTTCCCTAGGTGGGGGGGAGGACGAGCAGTTCTTC. Amino acids: CASSSLGGGEDEQFF.